These 4 T cell receptor beta chains share one sample of origin, sequenced in a study of blood T cell repertoires in COVID-19. The method was immunoSEQ multiplex PCR; TCRdb's version includes in-frame clones alone and lacks a portion of them. Altogether a few hundred thousand clones are present, around 82% being singletons, with the ten largest covering 4.3%. The specimen was PBMCs or T cells enriched from blood (not recorded which). All receptors derive from a man under 40 with acute COVID-19.

The J gene is TRBJ1-1, the V gene TRBV28, with D hard to call. V lost 5 bases to trimming and J lost 0 bases, with 13 bases between them. Germline CDR1 MDHEN, CDR2 SYDVKM. This CDR3 has 15 amino acids. CDR3: CASSVPGNLNTEAFF. Here the CDR3 DNA reads TGTGCCAGCAGTGTACCCGGGAATCTGAACACTGAAGCTTTCTTT.

J is TRBJ2-2 and V is TRBV27, with no clear D. This CDR3 has 13 amino acids. V dropped 2 bases and J dropped 7 bases, with 8 bases sitting between them. CDR1 is MNHEY and CDR2 is SMNVEV in the germline V gene (reference sequence). The CDR3 region is CASSLRPGGELFF. The DNA of the CDR3 is TGTGCCAGCAGTTTACGCCCCGGCGGGGAGCTGTTTTTT.

The V and J genes are TRBV7-9 and TRBJ2-1; 8 bases line up with TRBD2. J gave up 14 bases and V 5 bases, and 8 bases lay outside the gene matches. This CDR3 is built from 12 residues. CDR1 SEHNR and CDR2 FQNEAQ come from the germline V gene (reference sequence). CDR3 sequence (DNA): TGTGCCAGCAGCCTCGACCGGGGGGGCAAGTTCTTC. This gives the protein CASSLDRGGKFF. The complete variable domain, with remaining parts taken from reference TRBV7-9 and TRBJ2-1, reads DTGVSQNPRHKITKRGQNVTFRCDPISEHNRLYWYRQTLGQGPEFLTYFQNEAQLEKSRLLSDRFSAERPKGSFSTLEIQRTEQGDSAMYLCASSLDRGGKFFGPGTRLTVL.

The rearrangement joins TRBV9 to TRBJ1-5; weak D call: TRBD1 (5 bases). The CDR3 is made up of 14 amino acids. Germline lookup yields CDR1 SGDLS and CDR2 YYNGEE. Trimming left V 3 bases short and J 9 bases short, with 16 bases between. DNA for the CDR3: TGTGCCAGCAGCGAGTACCCTGCAGGGTGGCCCCAGCATTTT. Protein sequence: CASSEYPAGWPQHF. The full variable domain, completed using reference TRBV9 and TRBJ1-5, is DSGVTQTPKHLITATGQRVTLRCSPRSGDLSVYWYQQSLDQGLQFLIQYYNGEERAKGNILERFSAQQFPDLHSELNLSSLELGDSALYFCASSEYPAGWPQHFGDGTRLSIL.